These T cell receptor beta chains were read from a single sample in a study of identical twins. Via MiXCR, TCRdb re-called the 5' RACE reads, giving one row per CDR3 protein. The sample lists around 510,000 distinct CDR3 sequences, over 11% seen once, with 0.98% in the top ten. The same specimen was also included in a second study, on yellow fever vaccine responses in identical twins.

Sample: CD4+ T cells sorted from blood. The receptors were gathered from a young woman in good health. CDR3s include the opening cysteine and the closing phenylalanine or tryptophan. Each record gives: clone size, J gene, V gene, D gene, CDR3 DNA, CDR3 protein. A D gene is named only where the DNA matches it firmly. Only part of the rows carry a size: once, few, many, or a class if the clone is expanded.

clone_size: many; j_call: TRBJ2-2; v_call: TRBV5-1; d_call: TRBD2; cdr3_nt: TGCGCCAGCAGCCAGACTAGCGCGAACACCGGGGAGCTGTTTTTT; cdr3_aa: CASSQTSANTGELFF
clone_size: few; j_call: TRBJ1-2; v_call: TRBV27; d_call: TRBD1; cdr3_nt: TGTGCCAGCAGTTGGACAGGGCGGTATGCCTATGGCTACACCTTC; cdr3_aa: CASSWTGRYAYGYTF
clone_size: -; j_call: TRBJ1-5; v_call: TRBV11-2; d_call: -; cdr3_nt: TGTGCCAGCAGCTTAGTTGGGGGCGATCAGCCCCAGCATTTT; cdr3_aa: CASSLVGGDQPQHF
clone_size: -; j_call: TRBJ2-7; v_call: TRBV5-1; d_call: -; cdr3_nt: TGCGCCAGCAGCTTTAACCCCACCTACGAGCAGTACTTC; cdr3_aa: CASSFNPTYEQYF
clone_size: few; j_call: TRBJ2-3; v_call: TRBV12-3/TRBV12-4; d_call: -; cdr3_nt: TGTGCCAGCAGTCGGACGGCTAGCACAGATACGCAGTATTTT; cdr3_aa: CASSRTASTDTQYF
clone_size: -; j_call: TRBJ2-1; v_call: TRBV20-1; d_call: -; cdr3_nt: TGCAGTGCTAGAGATCATCAGGGGGGCCGCAAGAATGAGCAGTTCTTC; cdr3_aa: CSARDHQGGRKNEQFF
clone_size: few; j_call: TRBJ2-3; v_call: TRBV25-1; d_call: -; cdr3_nt: TGTGCCAGCAGTGAAACGGGAATCCTCACAGATACGCAGTATTTT; cdr3_aa: CASSETGILTDTQYF
clone_size: many; j_call: TRBJ2-7; v_call: TRBV6-5; d_call: TRBD2; cdr3_nt: TGTGCCAGCAGTTACTCGAGACTAGCGGGAGGGTCACCCTACGAGCAGTACTTC; cdr3_aa: CASSYSRLAGGSPYEQYF
clone_size: -; j_call: TRBJ2-7; v_call: TRBV20-1; d_call: TRBD2; cdr3_nt: TGCAGTGCTAGAGCCTCACTAGCGGGGGGTCCCTACGAGCAGTACTTC; cdr3_aa: CSARASLAGGPYEQYF
clone_size: few; j_call: TRBJ1-6; v_call: TRBV20-1; d_call: TRBD1; cdr3_nt: TGCAGTGCTAGAGATGCAGCGACAGGGGCGAATTCACCCCTCCACTTT; cdr3_aa: CSARDAATGANSPLHF
clone_size: -; j_call: TRBJ2-7; v_call: TRBV11-2; d_call: TRBD2; cdr3_nt: TGTGCCAGCAGCAACCTGGGGTCTAGCGGACTCTACGAGCAGTACTTC; cdr3_aa: CASSNLGSSGLYEQYF
clone_size: few; j_call: TRBJ1-6; v_call: TRBV5-4; d_call: -; cdr3_nt: TGTGCCAGCAGCTCCCGGGACATGAATAATTCACCCCTCCACTTT; cdr3_aa: CASSSRDMNNSPLHF
clone_size: -; j_call: TRBJ2-7; v_call: TRBV28; d_call: TRBD1; cdr3_nt: TGTGCCAGCAGAATGGGACAGGGGCGAGGGTACGAGCAGTACTTC; cdr3_aa: CASRMGQGRGYEQYF
clone_size: -; j_call: TRBJ2-7; v_call: TRBV10-1; d_call: -; cdr3_nt: TGCGCCAGCAGTGAGTCGAAAATATCAGCGGTTGCAGCTTACGAGCAGTGCTTC; cdr3_aa: CASSESKISAVAAYEQCF
clone_size: many; j_call: TRBJ1-5; v_call: TRBV5-1; d_call: TRBD1; cdr3_nt: TGCGCCAGCAGCCCAGGGGCAGAGGGGGCCTCGGTCGGGCCCCAGCATTTT; cdr3_aa: CASSPGAEGASVGPQHF
clone_size: few; j_call: TRBJ1-1; v_call: TRBV6-2/TRBV6-3; d_call: TRBD1; cdr3_nt: TGTGCCAGCAGTTTCAAACCGGGACAGCCTAACACTGAAGCTTTCTTT; cdr3_aa: CASSFKPGQPNTEAFF